This record covers a single TCR beta chain. This entry is derived from a study of blood T cell repertoires in COVID-19. Study context: The United States, Italy and Spain provided the acute and convalescent COVID-19 samples. Nucleic acid was either cDNA or gDNA, and it came from T cells, B-cell-depleted T cells, or PBMCs.

The V segment lost 2 bases and the J segment 4 bases; nucleotides outside the gene matches: 6. This CDR3 is built from 17 residues. Per germline, CDR1 SGHTA and CDR2 FQGNSA. Original processing methods: Scientists estimated how many nucleated cells there were by amplifying reference gene primers. Profiled with immunoSEQ multiplex PCR; TCRdb holds only in-frame clones, not every one. The V and J calls and the clone size are those of that table, but D and trimming were determined from the DNA. Of tens of thousands of clones detected, around 80% appear once; the ten largest clones hold approximately 39%.

The rearrangement joins TRBV7-2 to TRBJ2-5; 14 bases are shared with TRBD2. The sequence was obtained from a man at least 80 years old with active or convalescent COVID-19. Sequencing was done on a sample of peripheral blood. The CDR3 nucleotides read TGTGCCAGCAGCTTACAAGGGACTAGCGGGGGAGGAGAGACCCAGTACTTC. It specifies CASSLQGTSGGGETQYF.